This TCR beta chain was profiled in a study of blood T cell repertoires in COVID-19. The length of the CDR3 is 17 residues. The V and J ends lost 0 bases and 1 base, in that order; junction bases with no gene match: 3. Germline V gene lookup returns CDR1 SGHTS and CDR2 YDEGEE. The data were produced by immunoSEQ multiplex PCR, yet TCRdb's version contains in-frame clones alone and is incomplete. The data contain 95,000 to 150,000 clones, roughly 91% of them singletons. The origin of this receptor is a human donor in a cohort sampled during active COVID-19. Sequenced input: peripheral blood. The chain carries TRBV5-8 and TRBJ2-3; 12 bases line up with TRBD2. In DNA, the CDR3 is TGTGCCAGCAGCTTGGTATGGACTAGCGGGGGCACAGATACGCAGTATTTT. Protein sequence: CASSLVWTSGGTDTQYF.